The present T cell receptor (beta chain) was sequenced within a study of regulatory T cells in long-lasting Graves disease. This clonotype was seen a few times. Its target is not known. iRepertoire HTBI primers and Arm-PCR of CDR3 regions built TCR beta libraries. From the multiplex PCR reads, TCRdb called clonotypes with MiXCR, one entry per CDR3 protein. The sample lists roughly 500,000 distinct CDR3 sequences, less than 15% occurring once. The germline CDR1 and CDR2 sequences are DFQATT and SNEGSKA (reference sequence). V lost 2 bases and J lost 3; bases outside the gene matches: 16. The CDR3 loop spans 19 amino acids. Described time point: newly diagnosed GD, antithyroid drugs for less than 3 months. RNA isolated from PBMCs was used to make the TCR library. Study-level points and caveats: Patients with persistent disease showed a bias toward TRBV28, TRBJ1-2 and TRBJ2-5.

These data were also reused for a study on T cells in Graves' hyperthyroidism and ophthalmopathy.

V and J are TRBV20-1 and TRBJ2-1, with 10 bases lining up with TRBD2. The sequencing here drew on peripheral blood mononuclear cells (PBMCs), taken at new diagnosis, from a patient treated with antithyroid drugs. This TCR was recovered from a man aged 25 to 40 with Graves disease. CDR3 amino acids: CSARSSLLAGVGYYNEQFF. In DNA, the CDR3 is TGCAGTGCTAGATCAAGTCTCCTAGCGGGAGTGGGTTACTACAATGAGCAGTTCTTC.